This record concerns one T cell receptor (beta chain) sequence. No antigen is known for it. Cultured CD4+ T cell DNA underwent sequencing with the Oncomine TCR Beta short-read assay. TCRdb redid the calling of the PCR reads with MiXCR, one entry per CDR3 protein. The sample yields under 20,000 distinct CDR3 sequences, 80% to 85% seen once. The record originates from a study of vaccination and CD4 T cells after COVID-19. For the study at large: Post-vaccination samples were procured at a median of 72 days following dose two (range 14 to 241). The stimulating agents, overlapping spike peptides, came from SARS-CoV-2, HCoV-NL63, HCoV-OC43 and HCoV-229E.

Specified treatment: roughly ten-day PBMC culture with coronavirus spike peptide pools or control peptides (ViraFEST assay). The TCR sequence derives from a human donor who received a COVID-19 vaccine. Sequenced material: CD4+ T cells from blood, cultured in vitro, taken after SARS-CoV-2 vaccination.

The CDR3 bases are TGTGCCAGCAGCCAAGATAGGGGGAGGTCTAACTATGGCTACACCTTC. The encoded protein is CASSQDRGRSNYGYTF. The chain joins TRBV2 to TRBJ1-2, with TRBD1 as a possible D gene (6 bases). CDR3 length: 16 residues. Looked up from germline, CDR1 is SNHLY and CDR2 is FYNNEI. V was clipped by 6 bases and J by 0 bases, with 17 bases between them.